Listed below are T cell receptor beta chains from one sample, sequenced in a study of blood T cells in healthy people across ages. Each CDR3 protein is one row after TCRdb ran MiXCR on the 5' RACE reads. The sample yields hundreds of thousands of distinct CDR3 sequences, roughly 52% seen once. Source material: blood. The source is a man between 25 and 39 years old in good health. CDR3s include the opening cysteine and the closing phenylalanine or tryptophan. D genes are given only for firm matches. Clone size is given for some rows only: seen once, a few or many times, or a class if the clone is expanded.

v_call: TRBV3-1; d_call: TRBD2; clone_size: -; j_call: TRBJ2-5; cdr3_aa: CASSRGRDRTLAWQYF; cdr3_nt: TGTGCCAGCAGCCGCGGGAGGGACAGAACACTCGCATGGCAGTACTTC
v_call: TRBV9; d_call: -; clone_size: few; j_call: TRBJ2-6; cdr3_aa: CASSVVTVSGANVLTF; cdr3_nt: TGTGCCAGCAGCGTAGTGACAGTCTCTGGGGCCAACGTCCTGACTTTC
v_call: TRBV7-2; d_call: -; clone_size: few; j_call: TRBJ2-7; cdr3_aa: CASSLRRADEQYF; cdr3_nt: TGTGCCAGCAGCTTACGCCGGGCCGACGAGCAGTACTTC
v_call: TRBV2; d_call: TRBD1; clone_size: -; j_call: TRBJ2-7; cdr3_aa: CASSEVGQGAVEQYF; cdr3_nt: TGTGCCAGCAGTGAAGTAGGACAGGGGGCGGTCGAGCAGTACTTC
v_call: TRBV9; d_call: -; clone_size: -; j_call: TRBJ2-2; cdr3_aa: CASSVQGQATGELFF; cdr3_nt: TGTGCCAGCAGCGTACAGGGGCAGGCCACCGGGGAGCTGTTTTTT
v_call: TRBV9; d_call: -; clone_size: -; j_call: TRBJ1-2; cdr3_aa: CASSVDATGYTF; cdr3_nt: TGTGCCAGCAGCGTAGATGCGACGGGCTACACCTTC
v_call: TRBV18; d_call: -; clone_size: -; j_call: TRBJ1-2; cdr3_aa: CASSLQGPYLYGYTF; cdr3_nt: TGTGCCAGCTCACTGCAGGGGCCCTACCTCTATGGCTACACCTTC
v_call: TRBV6-6; d_call: TRBD1; clone_size: few; j_call: TRBJ2-5; cdr3_aa: CASARQGWETQYF; cdr3_nt: TGTGCCAGCGCAAGACAGGGGTGGGAGACCCAGTACTTC
v_call: TRBV3-1; d_call: TRBD1; clone_size: -; j_call: TRBJ1-2; cdr3_aa: CASSQVATGGNGYTF; cdr3_nt: TGTGCCAGCAGCCAAGTTGCGACAGGGGGCAATGGCTACACCTTC
v_call: TRBV7-2; d_call: TRBD1; clone_size: few; j_call: TRBJ2-7; cdr3_aa: CASSTRQGGEQYF; cdr3_nt: TGTGCCAGCAGCACAAGACAGGGGGGCGAGCAGTACTTC
v_call: TRBV30; d_call: TRBD1; clone_size: -; j_call: TRBJ2-2; cdr3_aa: CAWSEDRVTSGELFF; cdr3_nt: TGTGCCTGGAGTGAAGACAGGGTAACTTCCGGGGAGCTGTTTTTT
v_call: TRBV27; d_call: TRBD2; clone_size: -; j_call: TRBJ2-1; cdr3_aa: CASSPFLAGEGNEQFF; cdr3_nt: TGTGCCAGCAGTCCCTTTCTAGCGGGGGAGGGTAATGAGCAGTTCTTC
v_call: TRBV20-1; d_call: -; clone_size: -; j_call: TRBJ2-2; cdr3_aa: CSAQAPVATGELFF; cdr3_nt: TGCAGTGCCCAGGCCCCCGTTGCGACCGGGGAGCTGTTTTTT
v_call: TRBV20-1; d_call: -; clone_size: few; j_call: TRBJ2-7; cdr3_aa: CSASLGLEYEQYF; cdr3_nt: TGCAGTGCTAGTCTGGGTTTGGAATACGAGCAGTACTTC
v_call: TRBV10-3; d_call: TRBD2; clone_size: -; j_call: TRBJ2-3; cdr3_aa: CAISESRASGALTLSTDTQYF; cdr3_nt: TGTGCCATCAGTGAGTCGAGGGCTAGCGGGGCCCTCACGCTTAGCACGGATACGCAGTATTTT
v_call: TRBV21-1; d_call: -; clone_size: -; j_call: TRBJ1-2; cdr3_aa: CASSNKGQESGANYGYTF; cdr3_nt: TGTGCCAGCAGCAATAAGGGACAGGAGTCTGGAGCGAACTATGGCTACACCTTC
v_call: TRBV12-3/TRBV12-4; d_call: TRBD1; clone_size: few; j_call: TRBJ2-7; cdr3_aa: CASTWAGGAIYEQYF; cdr3_nt: TGTGCCAGCACCTGGGCAGGGGGCGCCATCTACGAGCAGTACTTC
v_call: TRBV20-1; d_call: TRBD1; clone_size: -; j_call: TRBJ1-1; cdr3_aa: CSARLSGGAMATEAFF; cdr3_nt: TGCAGTGCCCGCCTGTCAGGGGGCGCCATGGCCACTGAAGCTTTCTTT
v_call: TRBV2; d_call: TRBD2; clone_size: -; j_call: TRBJ2-5; cdr3_aa: CASNLGLVLQETQYF; cdr3_nt: TGTGCCAGCAATCTCGGACTAGTGCTACAAGAGACCCAGTACTTC
v_call: TRBV2; d_call: TRBD1; clone_size: -; j_call: TRBJ2-3; cdr3_aa: CASSEGQGYVDTQYF; cdr3_nt: TGTGCCAGCAGTGAAGGACAGGGGTACGTGGATACGCAGTATTTT
v_call: TRBV30; d_call: TRBD1; clone_size: -; j_call: TRBJ2-7; cdr3_aa: CASTGNDYEQYF; cdr3_nt: TGTGCCTCGACAGGGAATGACTACGAGCAGTACTTC
v_call: TRBV7-9; d_call: -; clone_size: -; j_call: TRBJ2-5; cdr3_aa: CASSLGTGSGGFHETQYF; cdr3_nt: TGTGCCAGCAGCTTAGGGACTGGTTCTGGGGGCTTCCATGAGACCCAGTACTTC
v_call: TRBV5-6; d_call: -; clone_size: -; j_call: TRBJ2-7; cdr3_aa: CASSLMSGHYEQYF; cdr3_nt: TGTGCCAGCAGCTTGATGTCAGGACACTACGAGCAGTACTTC
v_call: TRBV11-2; d_call: -; clone_size: -; j_call: TRBJ2-1; cdr3_aa: CASMGGGDRYNEQFF; cdr3_nt: TGTGCCAGCATGGGGGGCGGGGATCGTTACAATGAGCAGTTCTTC
v_call: TRBV12-3/TRBV12-4; d_call: -; clone_size: -; j_call: TRBJ1-6; cdr3_aa: CASSYYNRQPLHF; cdr3_nt: TGTGCCAGCAGTTATTACAACAGGCAACCCCTCCACTTT
v_call: TRBV19; d_call: -; clone_size: few; j_call: TRBJ1-6; cdr3_aa: CASTTGGDSPLHF; cdr3_nt: TGTGCCAGTACCACAGGCGGAGATTCACCCCTCCACTTT
v_call: TRBV29-1; d_call: TRBD2; clone_size: once; j_call: TRBJ2-3; cdr3_aa: CSVGPLLAGGGDTQYF; cdr3_nt: TGCAGCGTGGGCCCTTTACTAGCGGGGGGAGGAGATACGCAGTATTTT
v_call: TRBV10-3; d_call: -; clone_size: -; j_call: TRBJ2-1; cdr3_aa: CAISESEPGNNEQFF; cdr3_nt: TGTGCCATCAGTGAGTCTGAACCAGGGAACAATGAGCAGTTCTTC
v_call: TRBV29-1; d_call: TRBD2; clone_size: few; j_call: TRBJ2-1; cdr3_aa: CSVEGLAGIYNEQFF; cdr3_nt: TGCAGCGTTGAGGGCCTAGCGGGTATTTACAATGAGCAGTTCTTC
v_call: TRBV28; d_call: -; clone_size: many; j_call: TRBJ2-3; cdr3_aa: CASSLSGIRSTDTQYF; cdr3_nt: TGTGCCAGCAGTTTGTCAGGGATTCGGAGCACAGATACGCAGTATTTT
v_call: TRBV12-3/TRBV12-4; d_call: TRBD1; clone_size: -; j_call: TRBJ2-7; cdr3_aa: CASSPTGGLHNEQYF; cdr3_nt: TGTGCCAGCAGCCCCACAGGGGGCCTACACAATGAGCAGTACTTC
v_call: TRBV11-1; d_call: TRBD1; clone_size: -; j_call: TRBJ2-5; cdr3_aa: CASSLRGQGAETQYF; cdr3_nt: TGTGCCAGCAGCTTGCGAGGACAGGGTGCGGAGACCCAGTACTTC
v_call: TRBV3-1; d_call: -; clone_size: many; j_call: TRBJ2-7; cdr3_aa: CASSRSGEQYF; cdr3_nt: TGTGCCAGCTCACGATCAGGAGAGCAGTACTTC
v_call: TRBV27; d_call: -; clone_size: few; j_call: TRBJ2-5; cdr3_aa: CASSLSGSRAQYF; cdr3_nt: TGTGCCAGCAGTTTATCAGGGAGCCGCGCCCAGTACTTC
v_call: TRBV7-2; d_call: -; clone_size: -; j_call: TRBJ2-5; cdr3_aa: CASSSGPNKTQYF; cdr3_nt: TGTGCCAGCAGCTCCGGACCCAATAAGACCCAGTACTTC
v_call: TRBV6-4; d_call: -; clone_size: -; j_call: TRBJ2-5; cdr3_aa: CASSGEPKETQYF; cdr3_nt: TGTGCCAGCAGTGGGGAACCCAAAGAGACCCAGTACTTC
v_call: TRBV5-1; d_call: -; clone_size: once; j_call: TRBJ2-7; cdr3_aa: CASSSGVDRAAYEQYF; cdr3_nt: TGCGCCAGCAGCTCGGGGGTTGACAGGGCAGCCTACGAGCAGTACTTC
v_call: TRBV28; d_call: TRBD1; clone_size: once; j_call: TRBJ2-7; cdr3_aa: CASSLGTAGPMGEQYF; cdr3_nt: TGTGCCAGCAGTCTCGGGACAGCCGGACCCATGGGAGAGCAGTACTTC
v_call: TRBV12-5; d_call: -; clone_size: -; j_call: TRBJ2-3; cdr3_aa: CASGSKVDTQYF; cdr3_nt: TGTGCTAGTGGTTCTAAGGTTGATACGCAGTATTTT
v_call: TRBV4-1; d_call: -; clone_size: few; j_call: TRBJ1-2; cdr3_aa: CASSGGLRYGYTF; cdr3_nt: TGCGCCAGCAGCGGGGGGCTGAGGTATGGCTACACCTTC
v_call: TRBV6-5; d_call: -; clone_size: once; j_call: TRBJ1-2; cdr3_aa: CASRPGVAYSYTF; cdr3_nt: TGTGCCAGCAGGCCAGGGGTGGCCTATAGCTACACCTTC
v_call: TRBV6-1; d_call: -; clone_size: once; j_call: TRBJ2-4; cdr3_aa: CASSELQQGKAKNIQYF; cdr3_nt: TGTGCCAGCAGTGAACTCCAACAGGGTAAAGCCAAAAACATTCAGTACTTC
v_call: TRBV29-1; d_call: -; clone_size: -; j_call: TRBJ1-2; cdr3_aa: CSVREASGYTF; cdr3_nt: TGCAGCGTGAGGGAAGCTAGTGGCTACACCTTC
v_call: TRBV27; d_call: TRBD1; clone_size: -; j_call: TRBJ2-7; cdr3_aa: CASSLAPGQHYEQYF; cdr3_nt: TGTGCCAGCAGTTTGGCCCCGGGACAGCACTACGAGCAGTACTTC
v_call: TRBV11-1; d_call: TRBD1; clone_size: once; j_call: TRBJ2-7; cdr3_aa: CASSSRGFSYEQYF; cdr3_nt: TGTGCCAGCAGCTCCAGGGGGTTCTCCTACGAGCAGTACTTC
v_call: TRBV5-8; d_call: -; clone_size: -; j_call: TRBJ2-1; cdr3_aa: CASSLDGGLVYNEQFF; cdr3_nt: TGTGCCAGCAGCTTGGATGGAGGGCTAGTCTACAATGAGCAGTTCTTC